A selection of T cell receptor beta chains follows, all from one sample in a study of shared clonotypes between healthy human individuals. The data were produced by immunoSEQ multiplex PCR, yet TCRdb's version contains in-frame clones alone and is incomplete. This sample yields roughly 1 million clones, of which about 77% are seen a single time; over 1.3% belongs to the top ten. The sample was memory CD4+ T cells sorted from blood. These receptor sequences come from a man between 18 and 35 years old in good health. Each CDR3 is given with its conserved first and last residue. The order of the fields is clone size, D gene, V gene, J gene, CDR3 protein, CDR3 DNA. D genes are given only for firm matches. Only some rows state a clone size, as once, few, many or a class for expanded clones.

abundance: .; d_gene: .; v_gene: TRBV10-3; j_gene: TRBJ2-6; CDR3aa: CAISELDGANVLTF; CDR3nt: TGTGCCATCAGTGAGCTCGATGGGGCCAACGTCCTGACTTTC
abundance: .; d_gene: .; v_gene: TRBV19; j_gene: TRBJ2-5; CDR3aa: CASSSTGRETQYF; CDR3nt: TGTGCCAGTAGTAGCACAGGGAGAGAGACCCAGTACTTC
abundance: few; d_gene: .; v_gene: TRBV6-5; j_gene: TRBJ2-7; CDR3aa: CASSYSSRVSSYEQYF; CDR3nt: TGTGCCAGCAGTTACTCGAGTCGGGTAAGCTCCTACGAGCAGTACTTC
abundance: .; d_gene: .; v_gene: TRBV25-1; j_gene: TRBJ1-4; CDR3aa: CASSEISVTNEKLFF; CDR3nt: TGTGCCAGCAGTGAAATATCAGTTACTAATGAAAAACTGTTTTTT
abundance: .; d_gene: .; v_gene: TRBV21-1; j_gene: TRBJ2-7; CDR3aa: CARGLAGGTYEQYF; CDR3nt: TGTGCCAGGGGACTAGCGGGAGGGACCTACGAGCAGTACTTC
abundance: .; d_gene: .; v_gene: TRBV7-9; j_gene: TRBJ1-1; CDR3aa: CASKPTTEAFF; CDR3nt: TGTGCCAGCAAACCTACCACTGAAGCTTTCTTT
abundance: few; d_gene: .; v_gene: TRBV6-1; j_gene: TRBJ2-1; CDR3aa: CASSEARNNEQFF; CDR3nt: TGTGCCAGCAGTGAAGCTCGAAACAATGAGCAGTTCTTC
abundance: .; d_gene: TRBD1; v_gene: TRBV5-1; j_gene: TRBJ2-1; CDR3aa: CASSLTQGSSYNEQFF; CDR3nt: TGCGCCAGCAGCTTGACACAGGGGAGCTCCTACAATGAGCAGTTCTTC
abundance: once; d_gene: TRBD1; v_gene: TRBV5-4; j_gene: TRBJ2-6; CDR3aa: CASSLGGQGYGANVLTF; CDR3nt: TGTGCCAGCAGCTTGGGGGGACAGGGGTATGGGGCCAACGTCCTGACTTTC
abundance: .; d_gene: .; v_gene: TRBV5-6; j_gene: TRBJ1-4; CDR3aa: CASSLDPRQGSGEKLFF; CDR3nt: TGTGCCAGCAGCTTGGACCCCCGTCAGGGATCGGGTGAAAAACTGTTTTTT
abundance: once; d_gene: .; v_gene: TRBV29-1; j_gene: TRBJ2-1; CDR3aa: CSVTRARGNEQFF; CDR3nt: TGCAGCGTCACTCGGGCGAGGGGCAATGAGCAGTTCTTC
abundance: .; d_gene: .; v_gene: TRBV6-5; j_gene: TRBJ1-1; CDR3aa: CASSFGGSSEAFF; CDR3nt: TGTGCCAGCAGCTTTGGGGGTTCAAGTGAAGCTTTCTTT
abundance: .; d_gene: TRBD1; v_gene: TRBV2; j_gene: TRBJ1-5; CDR3aa: CASSMDRGHSNQPQHF; CDR3nt: TGTGCCAGCAGTATGGACAGGGGCCATAGCAATCAGCCCCAGCATTTT
abundance: .; d_gene: TRBD1; v_gene: TRBV10-3; j_gene: TRBJ1-1; CDR3aa: CAISLGTGVDTEAFF; CDR3nt: TGTGCCATCAGTCTAGGGACAGGGGTCGACACTGAAGCTTTCTTT